These 3 T cell receptor beta chains came from one sample sequenced in a study of shared clonotypes between healthy human individuals. Measured with immunoSEQ multiplex PCR; TCRdb has only the in-frame clones, and not every one. The sample lists 800,000 to 1,200,000 clones; around three quarters were seen once. The sequenced material came from memory CD4+ T cells from PBMCs. Noted subset: CD45RA-negative fraction. The receptors stem from a man aged 18 to 30 in good health. Some clones in this sample may be carry-over from other donors' samples.

V usage is TRBV5-6 and J usage is TRBJ2-7; 11 bases are a match to TRBD2. Trimming cost V 3 bases and J 0 bases; bases outside gene matches: 11. The CDR3 has 18 amino acids. The germline V gene encodes CDR1 SGHDT and CDR2 YYEEEE. The CDR3 region has the DNA TGTGCCAGCAGCTCCCGACTAGCGGGAATCCGGAGCTCCTACGAGCAGTACTTC. Its translation: CASSSRLAGIRSSYEQYF.

The chain links TRBV6-5 to TRBJ1-2; D might be TRBD1 (6 bases). Germline values: CDR1 MNHEY, CDR2 SVGAGI. V was trimmed by 4 bases and J by 4 bases, leaving 19 bases between them. This CDR3 has 16 residues. The CDR3 is CASSSLGSRGPYGYTF. As DNA, the CDR3 is TGTGCCAGCAGTTCGCTTGGTTCCAGGGGCCCCTATGGCTACACCTTC.

The V and J genes are TRBV7-9 and TRBJ2-5, with D perhaps matching TRBD2 (6 bases). The CDR3 has 13 residues. Per the germline V gene, CDR1 is SEHNR and CDR2 is FQNEAQ (reference sequence). Trimming took 5 bases from V and 5 from J, leaving 12 bases between them. CDR3: CASSHTSPETQYF. CDR3 bases: TGTGCCAGCAGCCACACTAGCCCGGAGACCCAGTACTTC.